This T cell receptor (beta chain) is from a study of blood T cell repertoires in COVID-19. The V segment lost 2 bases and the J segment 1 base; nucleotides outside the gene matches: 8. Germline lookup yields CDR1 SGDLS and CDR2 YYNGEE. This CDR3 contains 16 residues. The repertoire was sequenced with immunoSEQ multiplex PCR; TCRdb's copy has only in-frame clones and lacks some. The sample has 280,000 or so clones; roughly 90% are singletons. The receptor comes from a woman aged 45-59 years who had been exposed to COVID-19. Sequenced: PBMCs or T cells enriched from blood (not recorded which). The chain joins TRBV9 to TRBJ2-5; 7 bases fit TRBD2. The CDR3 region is CASSVAPSGTQETQYF. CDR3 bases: TGTGCCAGCAGCGTTGCGCCTAGCGGAACCCAAGAGACCCAGTACTTC. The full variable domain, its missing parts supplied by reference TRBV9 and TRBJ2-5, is DSGVTQTPKHLITATGQRVTLRCSPRSGDLSVYWYQQSLDQGLQFLIQYYNGEERAKGNILERFSAQQFPDLHSELNLSSLELGDSALYFCASSVAPSGTQETQYFGPGTRLLVL.